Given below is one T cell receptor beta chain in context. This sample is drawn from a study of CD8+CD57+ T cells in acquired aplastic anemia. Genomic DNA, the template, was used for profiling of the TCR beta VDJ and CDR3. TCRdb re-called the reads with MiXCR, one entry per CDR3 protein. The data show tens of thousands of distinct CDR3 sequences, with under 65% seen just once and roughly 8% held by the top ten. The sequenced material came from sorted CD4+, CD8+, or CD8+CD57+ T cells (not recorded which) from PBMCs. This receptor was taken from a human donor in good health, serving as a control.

In nucleotides, the CDR3 is TGCAGTGCTGGACTAGCGGGGGGCACAGATACGCAGTATTTT. Its translation: CSAGLAGGTDTQYF. The genes are TRBV20-1 and TRBJ2-3, with 13 bases matching TRBD2. Germline CDR1 DFQATT, CDR2 SNEGSKA (reference sequence). The V segment lost 5 bases and the J segment 1 base; nucleotides outside the gene matches: 0. The CDR3 length is 14 residues.